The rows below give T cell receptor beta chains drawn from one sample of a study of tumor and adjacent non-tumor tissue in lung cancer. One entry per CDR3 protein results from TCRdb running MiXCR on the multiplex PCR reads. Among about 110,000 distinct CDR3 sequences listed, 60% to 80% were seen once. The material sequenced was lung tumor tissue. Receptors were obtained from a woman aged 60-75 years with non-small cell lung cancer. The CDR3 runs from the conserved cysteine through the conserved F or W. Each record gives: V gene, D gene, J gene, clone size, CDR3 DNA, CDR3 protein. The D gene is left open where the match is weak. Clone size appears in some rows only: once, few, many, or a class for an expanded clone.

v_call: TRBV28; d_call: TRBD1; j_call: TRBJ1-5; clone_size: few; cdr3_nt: TGTGCCAGCAGTTTATTCGACAGGGTCATCAATCAGCCCCAGCATTTT; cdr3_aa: CASSLFDRVINQPQHF
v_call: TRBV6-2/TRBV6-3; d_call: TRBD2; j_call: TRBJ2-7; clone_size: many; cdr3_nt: TGTGCCAGCAGTTACCGGGGCGGGAGCGTCTACGAGCAGTACTTC; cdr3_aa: CASSYRGGSVYEQYF
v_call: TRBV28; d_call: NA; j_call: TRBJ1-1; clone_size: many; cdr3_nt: TGTGCCAGCAGAACACGAAGGCTTATGAACACTGAAGCTTTCTTT; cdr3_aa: CASRTRRLMNTEAFF
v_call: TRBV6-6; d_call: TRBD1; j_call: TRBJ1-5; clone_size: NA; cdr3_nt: TGTGCCACCACCCCCGACAGGGGCAGTCAGCCCCAGCATTTT; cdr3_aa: CATTPDRGSQPQHF
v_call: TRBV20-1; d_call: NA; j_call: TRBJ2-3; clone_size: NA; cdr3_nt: TGCAGTGCTAGAGATCAGCTAATGGGGGCTCCCACAGATACGCAGTATTTT; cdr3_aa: CSARDQLMGAPTDTQYF
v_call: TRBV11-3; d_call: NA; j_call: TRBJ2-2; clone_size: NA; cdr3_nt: TGTGCCAGCAGCTGGGGGGACAGAAGCACCGGGGAGTTGTTTTTT; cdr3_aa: CASSWGDRSTGELFF
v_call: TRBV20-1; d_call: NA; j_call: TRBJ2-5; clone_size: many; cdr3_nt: TGCAGTGCACCGGGACTCCTTGAGACCCAGTACTTC; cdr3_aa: CSAPGLLETQYF
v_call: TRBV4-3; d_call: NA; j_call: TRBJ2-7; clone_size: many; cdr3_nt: TGCGCCAGCAGCCAAGAAAGGAGCAACGAGCAGTACTTC; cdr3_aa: CASSQERSNEQYF
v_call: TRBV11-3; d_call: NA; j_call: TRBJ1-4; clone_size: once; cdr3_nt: TGTGCCAACAGCCTCGAGACGGAAAAACTGTTTTTT; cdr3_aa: CANSLETEKLFF
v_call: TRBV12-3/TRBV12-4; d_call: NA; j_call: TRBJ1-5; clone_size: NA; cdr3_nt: TGTGCCAGCACCAGTCCGGGGTGGGGTCAGCCCCAGCATTTT; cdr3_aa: CASTSPGWGQPQHF
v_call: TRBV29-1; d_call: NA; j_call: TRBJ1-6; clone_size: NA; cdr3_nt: TGCGGCCTTGGGACCGATTATAATTCACCCCTCCACTTT; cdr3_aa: CGLGTDYNSPLHF
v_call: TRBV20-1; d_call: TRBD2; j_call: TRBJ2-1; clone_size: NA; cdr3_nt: TGCAGTGCTGGATACCTGGGAACGGGGGGAAACGATGAGCAGTTCTTC; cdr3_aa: CSAGYLGTGGNDEQFF
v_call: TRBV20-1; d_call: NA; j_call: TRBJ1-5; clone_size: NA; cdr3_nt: TGCAATGCTACCCCGAGTTCGGGTTCAGACCAGCCCCAGCATTTT; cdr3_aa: CNATPSSGSDQPQHF
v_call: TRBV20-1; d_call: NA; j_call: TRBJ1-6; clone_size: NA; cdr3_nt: TGTAGTGCTAGAGGTAATACCCCTGCTGTATATAATTCACCCCTCCACTTT; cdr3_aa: CSARGNTPAVYNSPLHF
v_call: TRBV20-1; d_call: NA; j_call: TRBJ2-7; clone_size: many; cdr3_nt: TGCAGTGCCTCGTTAGGGGGGACCTACGAGCAGTACTTC; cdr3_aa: CSASLGGTYEQYF
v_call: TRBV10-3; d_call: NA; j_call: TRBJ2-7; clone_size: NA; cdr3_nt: TGTGCCATCAGTGAACACCTGGAGGAGGAGTTCTACGGGCATTACTTC; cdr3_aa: CAISEHLEEEFYGHYF
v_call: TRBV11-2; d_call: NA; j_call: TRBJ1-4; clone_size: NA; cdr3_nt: TGTGCCAGCAGCTGGTATGAACAGGGAAATGAAAAACTGTTTTTT; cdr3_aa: CASSWYEQGNEKLFF
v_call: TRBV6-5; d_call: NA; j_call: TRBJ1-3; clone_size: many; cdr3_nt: TGTGCCAGCAGTCTGGGACACCCAGGAAACACCATATATTTT; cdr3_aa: CASSLGHPGNTIYF
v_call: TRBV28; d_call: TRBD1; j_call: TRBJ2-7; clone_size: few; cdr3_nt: TGTGCCAGCAGGTCGACAGGGGGGATCGAGCAGTACTTC; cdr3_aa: CASRSTGGIEQYF
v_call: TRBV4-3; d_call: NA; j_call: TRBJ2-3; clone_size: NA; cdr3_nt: TGCACCATCGGCCAAGATAGGAGGTCAGATACGCAGTATTTT; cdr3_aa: CTIGQDRRSDTQYF
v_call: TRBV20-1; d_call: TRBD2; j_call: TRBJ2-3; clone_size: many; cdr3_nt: TGCAGTGCTAATAGTGCGGGAGTTACAGATACGCAGTATTTT; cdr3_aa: CSANSAGVTDTQYF
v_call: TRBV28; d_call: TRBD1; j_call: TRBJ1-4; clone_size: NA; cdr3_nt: TGTGCCAGCAATTCGACAGGGGTGGCAGAAAGACTGTTTTTT; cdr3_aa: CASNSTGVAERLFF
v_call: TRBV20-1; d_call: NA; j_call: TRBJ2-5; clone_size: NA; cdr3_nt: TGCAGTGCTAGAGACCCTGCTAGCTCCCGGGAGACCCAGTACTTC; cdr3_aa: CSARDPASSRETQYF
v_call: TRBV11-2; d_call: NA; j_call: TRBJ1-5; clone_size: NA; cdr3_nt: TGTGCCAGCAGCTTCGGGGAACGACAGCCCCGGCATTTT; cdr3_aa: CASSFGERQPRHF
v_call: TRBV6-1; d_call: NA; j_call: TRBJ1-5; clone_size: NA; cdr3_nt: TGTGCCAGCAGTGAGGTCGACAGGAAACATAAGCCCCAGCATTTT; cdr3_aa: CASSEVDRKHKPQHF
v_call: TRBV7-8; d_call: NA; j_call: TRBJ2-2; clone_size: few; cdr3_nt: TGTGCCAGCAGTCCTCGGGAACCCGGGCGTGGCACCGGGGAGCTGTTTTTT; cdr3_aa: CASSPREPGRGTGELFF
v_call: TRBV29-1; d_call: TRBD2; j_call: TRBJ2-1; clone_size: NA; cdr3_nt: TGCAGCGTAGACGCGACTAGCGGGGGGGGATACAAAGAGCAGTTCTTC; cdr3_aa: CSVDATSGGGYKEQFF
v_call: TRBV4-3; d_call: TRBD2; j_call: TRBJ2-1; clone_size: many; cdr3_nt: TGCGCCAGCAGTCCGACGAAACTAGCGGGGGACTACAATGAGCAGTTCTTC; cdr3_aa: CASSPTKLAGDYNEQFF
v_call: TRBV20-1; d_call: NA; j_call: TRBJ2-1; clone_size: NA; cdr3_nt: TGCAGTGCTACCAGTAAAGTAACAGGGACTCAGGAGCAGTTCTTC; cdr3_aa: CSATSKVTGTQEQFF
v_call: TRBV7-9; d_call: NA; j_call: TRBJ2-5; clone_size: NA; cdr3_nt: TGTGCCAGCAGGTCGGGCTTGGAGACCCAGAACTTC; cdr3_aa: CASRSGLETQNF
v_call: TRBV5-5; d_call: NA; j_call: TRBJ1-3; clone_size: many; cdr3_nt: TGTGCCAGCAGAAACGATCCGGGAGGAAACACCATATATTTT; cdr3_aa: CASRNDPGGNTIYF
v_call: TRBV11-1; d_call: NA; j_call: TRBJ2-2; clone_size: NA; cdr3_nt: TGTGCCAGCAGCCCGCGATTACTGGGAGAATCCACCGGGGAGCTGTTTTTT; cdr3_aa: CASSPRLLGESTGELFF
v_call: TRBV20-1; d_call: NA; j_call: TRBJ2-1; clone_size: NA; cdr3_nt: TGCAGTGCTAGAGATGGGGAAACAGAGAGCAATGAGCAGTTCTTC; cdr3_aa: CSARDGETESNEQFF
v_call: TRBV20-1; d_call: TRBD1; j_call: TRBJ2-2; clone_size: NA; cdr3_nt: TGCAATGCTAGAGGGACAGGAGACACCGGGAAGCTGTTTTTT; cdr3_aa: CNARGTGDTGKLFF
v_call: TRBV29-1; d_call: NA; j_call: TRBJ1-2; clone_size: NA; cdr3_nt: TGCAGCGTTGAGCTACTTGCCCGACCGGATAACTATGGGTACACCTTC; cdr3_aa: CSVELLARPDNYGYTF
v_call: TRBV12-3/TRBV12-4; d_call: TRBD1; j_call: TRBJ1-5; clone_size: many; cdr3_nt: TGTGCCAGCAGCACAGGGACAGGGGGTTATCAGCCCCAGCATTTT; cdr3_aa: CASSTGTGGYQPQHF
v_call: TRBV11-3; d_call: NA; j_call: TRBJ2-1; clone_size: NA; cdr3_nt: TGTGGCAGCGGCCGGGGCGGAGGTCAAGGCAATGAGCGGTTTTTC; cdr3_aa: CGSGRGGGQGNERFF
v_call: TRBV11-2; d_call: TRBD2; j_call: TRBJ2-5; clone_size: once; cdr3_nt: TGTGCCAGCAGCCATGAACTAGCGTGGAGCCTCCAAGAGACCCAGTACTTC; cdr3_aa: CASSHELAWSLQETQYF
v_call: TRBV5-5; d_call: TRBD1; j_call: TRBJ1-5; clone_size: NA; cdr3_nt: TGTGCCCGCAGCATTTCGGGACAGGGGAGTCAACCTCAGCATTTT; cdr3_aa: CARSISGQGSQPQHF